This paragraph covers one T cell receptor beta chain sequence. Its target is unknown. The junction and the germline gene differ at one end; a read error may be behind it. The investigators sampled blood at baseline, at cycle 4 day 1, and at cycle 7 day 1. This sample stems from a study of OX40 agonist ivuxolimab in advanced cancers. Study results and limitations: The study found that CD8+ T cells averaged more expanded clones than CD4+.

Some clones are missing from TCRdb's copy, which holds only in-frame ones; the method was immunoSEQ multiplex PCR. The table includes about 93,000 clones, around 92% detected once. The sequences come from CD4+ or CD8+ T cells sorted from blood, collected in a trial of the OX40 agonist ivuxolimab. The receptor comes from an adult with an advanced solid tumor such as melanoma, head and neck, liver or kidney cancer.

The CDR3 DNA sequence: TGTGCCAGCAGCTTAGTCCCTAGCGGGACCCGGGGAGCTGTTTTT. Translating it yields CASSLVPSGTRGAVF. The J gene is TRBJ2-2, the V gene TRBV7-2; TRBD2 matches at 9 bases. The CDR3 has 15 residues. CDR1 is SGHTA and CDR2 is FQGNSA in the germline V gene.